These 2 T cell receptor beta chains share one sample of origin, sequenced in a study of blood T cell repertoires in COVID-19 (dated by TCRdb to 2020 to 2022). The method behind the library was the immunoSEQ multiplex PCR assay. In TCRdb, the immuneACCESS table is reduced to in-frame sequences with V and J assigned. These tables do not hold every clone; where another copy was compared, an unresolved V gene accounts for under half, and the others remain unexplained. The sample includes over 150,000 clones, with about nine tenths observed a single time. The top ten clonotypes cover under 25% of the sample. Material for sequencing was peripheral blood. Receptors originate from a man in his sixties or seventies with active or convalescent COVID-19.

V usage is TRBV27 and J usage is TRBJ1-5, with 8 positions matching TRBD1. Losses at the gene ends were 0 bases for V and 2 bases for J; bases not matched to a gene: 0. Germline CDR1 and CDR2: MNHEY and SMNVEV (reference sequence). The CDR3 length is 15 residues. CDR3 sequence reads: CASSLSTGGNQPQHF. The CDR3 coding sequence is TGTGCCAGCAGTTTATCGACAGGGGGCAATCAGCCCCAGCATTTT.

The gene calls are TRBV14 and TRBJ1-4, with D perhaps matching TRBD1 (6 bases). The CDR3 has 14 amino acids. Trimming left V 5 bases short and J 5 bases short, with 12 bases between. The V gene's germline CDR1 is SGHDN and CDR2 FVKESK. As DNA, the CDR3 is TGTGCCAGCAGCGACCACAGGGCGAATGAAAAACTGTTTTTT. It encodes CASSDHRANEKLFF.